These 29 T cell receptor beta chains were sequenced from one sample in a study of response to subunit inactivated influenza vaccine. TCRdb recomputed calls from the RT-PCR reads with MiXCR, one row per CDR3 protein. In the table there are a few hundred thousand distinct CDR3 sequences, 20% to 25% of which are singletons. The material sequenced was PBMCs from blood, taken 21 months after vaccination. The receptors stem from a man between 50 and 75 years old who received an inactivated influenza vaccine.

This clonotype was picked up a small number of times. This chain joins TRBV19 and TRBJ2-7, with 9 bases aligning to TRBD1. The germline V gene has CDR1 LNHDA and CDR2 SQIVND (reference sequence). V lost 4 bases, J lost 2 bases, and 6 bases stayed unmatched. The length of the CDR3 is 15 residues. This chain's CDR3 is CASSKQGAGPYEQYF. The CDR3 region has the DNA TGTGCCAGTAGTAAACAGGGGGCTGGGCCCTACGAGCAGTACTTC.

Worth noting for this clonotype: Since a much larger clone is just one base distant, this may be a read error. This chain joins TRBV20-1 and TRBJ1-5, with 9 bases lining up with TRBD1. The J segment lost 11 bases and the V segment lost 5 bases, leaving 13 bases of the junction unmatched. The CDR3 totals 14 residues. Germline values: CDR1 DFQATT, CDR2 SNEGSKA (reference sequence). The CDR3 protein is CSAGDRVSIQSQHF. The CDR3 DNA sequence: TGCAGTGCTGGGGACAGGGTTTCCATCCAGTCCCAGCATTTT.

This clonotype was seen only once. This rearrangement joins TRBV7-8 to TRBJ2-1; 10 nucleotides line up with TRBD2. This CDR3 region has 18 residues. V was clipped by 5 bases and J by 1 base; unmatched bases: 11. Germline V gene lookup returns CDR1 SGHVS and CDR2 FQNEAQ. The CDR3 DNA sequence: TGTGCCAGCAGCCTGCCCTTGAGACTAGCGGGTTCCTACAATGAGCAGTTCTTC. Its translation is CASSLPLRLAGSYNEQFF.

Many counts were recorded for this clonotype. V usage is TRBV30 and J usage is TRBJ1-3; D unclear. The CDR3 covers 12 residues. Germline V gene data show CDR1 as GTSNPN and CDR2 as SVGIG (reference sequence). V was trimmed by 2 bases and J by 2 bases, leaving 4 bases between them. The CDR3 protein is CAWSRPGNTIYF. CDR3 DNA sequence: TGTGCCTGGAGTAGGCCTGGAAACACCATATATTTT.

V is TRBV10-2 and J is TRBJ2-3; 8 bases match TRBD2. J was trimmed by 3 bases and V by 2 bases; bases with no gene match: 4. Germline V lookup: CDR1 WSHSY, CDR2 SAAADI. The CDR3 covers 15 residues. The CDR3 DNA reads TGCGCCAGCAGTGAGACCCTAGCGGGTACAGATACGCAGTATTTT. Its translation is CASSETLAGTDTQYF.

This clonotype was seen a handful of times. J is TRBJ2-7 and V is TRBV12-3 or TRBV12-4, with no clear D. V shed 6 bases and J shed 0 bases, with 21 bases lying between them. The CDR3 is 17 residues long. The CDR3: CASSLSWSQASSYEQYF. The CDR3 coding sequence is TGTGCCAGCAGCCTCTCTTGGTCGCAGGCTAGCTCCTACGAGCAGTACTTC.

This clonotype was seen only a few times. The V gene is TRBV20-1, the J gene TRBJ2-1, with 14 bases matching TRBD2. The CDR3 is 18 residues long. The germline gives CDR1 DFQATT, CDR2 SNEGSKA (reference sequence). The trim removed 3 bases at V and 4 bases at J, leaving 11 bases unmatched. The CDR3 region has the DNA TGCAGTGCTAGGATGGGACTAGCGGGAGCGGCCGCGTACAATGAGCAGTTCTTC. It translates to CSARMGLAGAAAYNEQFF.

This chain connects TRBV10-1 to TRBJ1-1; the match to TRBD1 covers 7 bases. The V segment lost 8 bases and the J segment 5 bases; nucleotides outside the gene matches: 11. CDR3 length: 14 residues. Germline V gives CDR1 WNHNN, CDR2 SYGVQD (reference sequence). The CDR3 coding sequence is TGCGCCAGCTCCGCCAGGGCAGGGGGAACTGAAGCTTTCTTT. This sequence encodes CASSARAGGTEAFF.

In nucleotides, the CDR3 is TGTGCCAGCAGCTTAGTCGGAAGCTACACCTTC. Its translation is CASSLVGSYTF. The V gene is TRBV7-2, the J gene TRBJ1-2; no definite D call. The germline CDR1 and CDR2 sequences are SGHTA and FQGNSA. CDR3 length: 11 residues. V lost 1 base to trimming and J lost 9 bases, with 6 bases between them.

V is TRBV3-1 and J is TRBJ2-1; no clear D gene. Germline assignment: CDR1 LGHDT and CDR2 YNNKEL (reference sequence). The CDR3 totals 16 residues. Trimming left V 0 bases short and J 0 bases short, with 9 bases between. The CDR3 loop is CASSQDFLASYNEQFF. The CDR3 nucleotides are TGTGCCAGCAGCCAAGATTTCTTAGCCTCCTACAATGAGCAGTTCTTC.

This clonotype occurred a few times. This chain links TRBV20-1 with TRBJ2-5; 7 bases are a match to TRBD1. J gave up 3 bases and V 0 bases, and 7 bases lay outside the gene matches. From germline, CDR1 is DFQATT and CDR2 SNEGSKA (reference sequence). This CDR3 contains 15 residues. DNA of the CDR3: TGCAGTGCTAGAGATGTACGGGACAGTAAAGAGACCCAGTACTTC. Protein: CSARDVRDSKETQYF.

This clonotype was detected a few times. V is TRBV30 and J is TRBJ2-3; 8 bases map to TRBD2. V was clipped by 1 base and J by 0 bases; unmatched bases: 9. Germline CDR1 is GTSNPN and CDR2 is SVGIG (reference sequence). This CDR3 is 17 amino acids long. The CDR3 sequence: CAWSGRGGRSSTDTQYF. The CDR3 coding sequence is TGTGCCTGGAGTGGACGGGGGGGCCGTTCTAGCACAGATACGCAGTATTTT.

The chain combines TRBV20-1 with TRBJ2-7; perhaps TRBD1 as D (6 bases). The CDR3 has 13 residues. Between the trimmed V and J ends, which lost 6 bases and 6 bases, there was a span of 18 bases. The V gene's germline CDR1 is DFQATT and CDR2 SNEGSKA (reference sequence). The CDR3 DNA follows: TGCAGTGCGCCTCTAATGGGGGCGGCCGAGCAGTACTTC. Encoded protein: CSAPLMGAAEQYF.

The chain uses TRBV2 and TRBJ2-7; perhaps TRBD2 as D (5 bases). Germline V gene data show CDR1 as SNHLY and CDR2 as FYNNEI. Trimming removed 2 bases from V and 2 bases from J, with 13 bases in between. The CDR3 is 15 residues long. The CDR3 reads CASSETYSGPYEQYF. As DNA, the CDR3 is TGTGCCAGCAGTGAAACGTACAGCGGACCCTACGAGCAGTACTTC.

The J gene is TRBJ1-4, the V gene TRBV29-1; a possible D gene is TRBD1 (5 bases). The CDR3 contains 13 residues. V gave up 6 bases and J gave up 8 bases, with 16 bases separating them. CDR1 and CDR2 (germline): SQVTM, ANQGSEA. CDR3 in amino acids: CSVGASAGEKLFF. CDR3 DNA sequence: TGCAGCGTCGGGGCCTCGGCGGGGGAAAAACTGTTTTTT.

This clonotype was counted only a few times. The chain joins TRBV6-4 to TRBJ2-3; D may be TRBD1 or TRBD2 (7 bases each). The V end lost 4 bases, the J end lost 3 bases, and 14 bases lay between the germline ends. Germline V gives CDR1 MRHNA, CDR2 SNTAGT. The CDR3 has 15 residues. CDR3 protein: CASSAQGGGTDTQYF. The CDR3 nucleotides are TGTGCCAGCAGTGCCCAGGGGGGAGGGACAGATACGCAGTATTTT.

The chain joins TRBV20-1 to TRBJ1-1; TRBD1 agrees at 7 bases. CDR1 and CDR2 (germline): DFQATT, SNEGSKA (reference sequence). This CDR3 is 15 amino acids long. The junction had 19 bases not matched to a gene; V was cut back by 5 bases and J by 10 bases. The CDR3, as DNA: TGCAGTGCTGAGAGATCGGGACAGACGTTACAGGGAGCTTTCTTT. Translating gives CSAERSGQTLQGAFF.

V is TRBV2 and J is TRBJ2-7; D call uncertain. CDR3 size: 15 residues. The germline V gene has CDR1 SNHLY and CDR2 FYNNEI. V lost 1 base and J 0 bases, leaving 10 bases between the germline ends. CDR3 in DNA: TGTGCCAGCAGTGAAGTGCAGGTTAGCTCCTACGAGCAGTACTTC. It translates to CASSEVQVSSYEQYF.

CDR3 sequence (DNA): TGTGCCAGCAGTCCCTTGGTCTCCTACAATGAGCAGTTCTTC. Protein product: CASSPLVSYNEQFF. The chain carries TRBV14 and TRBJ2-1; no firm D call. V lost 6 bases, J lost 0 bases, and 9 bases lay in between. This CDR3 region has 14 residues. Germline CDR1 and CDR2: SGHDN and FVKESK. Complete variable domain (other parts from reference TRBV14 and TRBJ2-1): EAGVTQFPSHSVIEKGQTVTLRCDPISGHDNLYWYRRVMGKEIKFLLHFVKESKQDESGMPNNRFLAERTGGTYSTLKVQPAELEDSGVYFCASSPLVSYNEQFFGPGTRLTVL.

Only a few counts were recorded for this clonotype. This rearrangement joins TRBV7-2 to TRBJ2-1, with TRBD2 as a possible D gene (5 bases). V lost 1 base and J lost 3, with 16 bases in between. The CDR3 totals 17 residues. Germline V gene lookup returns CDR1 SGHTA and CDR2 FQGNSA. CDR3 DNA: TGTGCCAGCAGCTTAGTAGTCGGCGGGCGCCACTACAATGAGCAGTTCTTC. Translation gives CASSLVVGGRHYNEQFF.

This clonotype was counted a few times. The V and J genes are TRBV29-1 and TRBJ2-7; unclear D gene. Trimming took off 5 bases at V and 6 bases at J, with 11 bases between the two ends. Per germline, CDR1 SQVTM and CDR2 ANQGSEA. The CDR3 contains 11 residues. The CDR3 DNA sequence: TGCAGCGTTCTCAATTTCTCCGAGCAGTACTTC. Protein: CSVLNFSEQYF.

This clonotype was seen more than once but under ten times. This chain joins TRBV7-9 and TRBJ2-3; the match to TRBD2 covers 8 bases. Unmatched junction bases numbered 11, after V lost 5 bases and J lost 4 bases. CDR3 size: 16 residues. Germline-derived CDR1 and CDR2 are SEHNR and FQNEAQ (reference sequence). The DNA for the CDR3 is TGTGCCAGCAGCGTCACTCACCCCGGGGGGGCAGATACGCAGTATTTT. The encoded protein is CASSVTHPGGADTQYF.

The J gene is TRBJ2-1, the V gene TRBV10-3, with TRBD2 matching over 12 bases. The CDR3 has 16 residues. Germline CDR1 is ENHRY and CDR2 is SYGVKD. V lost 6 bases to trimming and J lost 4 bases; unmatched junction nucleotides: 7. The DNA for the CDR3 is TGTGCCATCAGGGAGACTAGCGGGAGAAGGTACAATGAGCAGTTCTTC. This sequence encodes CAIRETSGRRYNEQFF.

This clonotype turned up a few times. The chain links TRBV6-5 to TRBJ1-6, with 7 bases fitting TRBD1. J lost 9 bases, V lost 1 base, and 3 bases had no gene match. CDR1 and CDR2 from the germline V gene are MNHEY and SVGAGI. The CDR3 is 14 residues long. The CDR3 DNA sequence: TGTGCCAGCAGTTACTTAGAGGGGGCTTCACCCCTCCACTTT. Protein: CASSYLEGASPLHF.

This clonotype has just a few counts. J is TRBJ1-2 and V is TRBV6-5; TRBD1 might be the D (5 bases). V was clipped by 1 base and J by 0 bases, with 9 bases between them. Germline CDR1 MNHEY, CDR2 SVGAGI. This CDR3 has 15 amino acids. The CDR3 nucleotides read TGTGCCAGCAGTTACTACCGGGGGTCTAACTATGGCTACACCTTC. This encodes CASSYYRGSNYGYTF.

This clonotype was seen a handful of times. The CDR3 DNA reads as TGTGCCATCAGTGGGCACAAAACCCTCCAAGAGACCCAGTACTTC. Residues: CAISGHKTLQETQYF. The chain uses TRBV10-3 and TRBJ2-5; D not certain. Germline-derived CDR1 and CDR2 are ENHRY and SYGVKD. V gave up 4 bases and J gave up 1 base, with 13 bases separating them. The CDR3 runs to 15 residues.

This clonotype was picked up a small number of times. V is TRBV29-1 and J is TRBJ1-2; maybe TRBD1 (6 bases). The CDR3 covers 13 residues. Looked up from germline, CDR1 is SQVTM and CDR2 is ANQGSEA. V was trimmed by 6 bases and J by 0 bases, leaving 11 bases between them. CDR3 in amino acids: CSVLDRANYGYTF. The CDR3 DNA reads TGCAGCGTATTGGACAGAGCTAACTATGGCTACACCTTC.

This clonotype was detected a few times. The chain couples TRBV20-1 to TRBJ2-1, with D perhaps matching TRBD1 or TRBD2 (5 bases each). V was clipped by 1 base and J by 2 bases, with 12 bases between them. The CDR3 sequence is 15 residues long. Germline V gives CDR1 DFQATT, CDR2 SNEGSKA (reference sequence). The CDR3 sequence is CSARGDLGAYNEQFF. CDR3 in DNA: TGCAGTGCTAGAGGTGACCTGGGGGCCTACAATGAGCAGTTCTTC.

This clonotype has more than one count but fewer than ten. The rearrangement joins TRBV10-3 to TRBJ1-1, with D possibly TRBD1 on 6 matching bases. Germline V lookup: CDR1 ENHRY, CDR2 SYGVKD. V dropped 7 bases and J dropped 1 base, with 19 bases sitting between them. This CDR3 spans 16 amino acids. The CDR3 nucleotides read TGTGCCATCACCTCGGACAGCCCTCGTGGGAACACTGAAGCTTTCTTT. This codes for CAITSDSPRGNTEAFF.